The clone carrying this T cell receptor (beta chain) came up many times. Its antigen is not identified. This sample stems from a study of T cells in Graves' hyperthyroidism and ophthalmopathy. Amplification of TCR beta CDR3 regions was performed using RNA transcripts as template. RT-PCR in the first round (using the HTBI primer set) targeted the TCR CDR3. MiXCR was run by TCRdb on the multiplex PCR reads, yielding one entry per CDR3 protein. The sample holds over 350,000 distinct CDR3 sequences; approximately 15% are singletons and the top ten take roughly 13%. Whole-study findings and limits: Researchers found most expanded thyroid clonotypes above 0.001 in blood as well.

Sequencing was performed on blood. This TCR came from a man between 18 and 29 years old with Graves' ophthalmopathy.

The CDR3 spells CAERGGQGSWGYGYTF. The CDR3 DNA follows: TGTGCCGAAAGAGGGGGACAGGGTTCGTGGGGCTATGGCTACACCTTC. V usage is TRBV30 and J usage is TRBJ1-2; 9 nucleotides agree with TRBD1. The CDR3 consists of 16 residues. The junction had 17 bases not matched to a gene; V was cut back by 8 bases and J by 4 bases. CDR1 GTSNPN and CDR2 SVGIG come from the germline V gene (reference sequence).